What follows are 17 T cell receptor beta chains derived from one specimen sequenced in a study of CD8 T cells in Susac syndrome. The RNA, about 0.5 to 1 ug, was put through reverse transcription using random hexamers. TCRdb reanalysed the immunoSEQ multiplex PCR reads using MiXCR and keeps one entry per CDR3 protein. The sample carries under 200,000 distinct CDR3 sequences, roughly 94% recorded once. Material for sequencing was CD8+ T cells from PBMCs. Every receptor here comes from a human donor with Susac syndrome.

This chain connects TRBV4-1 to TRBJ2-7; 11 nucleotides agree with TRBD2. J was trimmed by 3 bases and V by 2 bases; bases with no gene match: 6. This CDR3 spans 16 amino acids. Germline CDR1 reads MGHRA; CDR2 reads YSYEKL. The CDR3 DNA follows: TGCGCCAGCAGCCAACCCGGGACTAGCGGAATCTACGAGCAGTACTTC. This translates into CASSQPGTSGIYEQYF.

V usage is TRBV7-9 and J usage is TRBJ2-2; 7 bases line up with TRBD2. Trimming took 3 bases from V and 5 from J; bases not matched to a gene: 9. This CDR3 has 16 residues. The germline gives CDR1 SEHNR, CDR2 FQNEAQ (reference sequence). The CDR3 protein is CASSFGGRAGTGELFF. The CDR3 nucleotides read TGTGCCAGCAGCTTCGGGGGACGAGCGGGGACCGGGGAGCTGTTTTTT.

This clonotype was detected only once. This sequence joins TRBV2 and TRBJ1-5; D is unclear. The length of the CDR3 is 15 residues. Trimming took off 4 bases at V and 0 bases at J, with 10 bases between the two ends. From germline, CDR1 is SNHLY and CDR2 FYNNEI. CDR3 residues: CASSVQKYSNQPQHF. The CDR3 DNA reads TGTGCCAGCAGTGTCCAGAAGTATAGCAATCAGCCCCAGCATTTT.

V gene TRBV20-1 combines with J gene TRBJ2-7; D is ambiguous. V lost 4 bases to trimming and J lost 5 bases, with 21 bases between them. The CDR3 consists of 15 residues. CDR1 is DFQATT and CDR2 is SNEGSKA in the germline V gene (reference sequence). This CDR3 reads CSATLEARLTDEQYF. CDR3 bases: TGCAGTGCTACCCTAGAAGCGCGACTCACGGACGAGCAGTACTTC.

This chain links TRBV7-9 with TRBJ2-6; D not resolved. The ends were cut back, 3 bases at V and 3 bases at J, with 9 bases in the middle. The CDR3 contains 15 residues. Germline values: CDR1 SEHNR, CDR2 FQNEAQ (reference sequence). CDR3 sequence reads: CASSFEHGGANVLTF. In DNA, the CDR3 is TGTGCCAGCAGCTTCGAGCATGGTGGGGCCAACGTCCTGACTTTC.

The rearrangement links TRBV5-1 to TRBJ2-1; D uncertain. Germline V CDR1 and CDR2: SGHRS, YFSETQ. Trimming removed 7 bases from V and 9 bases from J, with 11 bases in between. The CDR3 covers 11 residues. The CDR3 region is CASRHGFEQFF. CDR3 DNA sequence: TGCGCCAGCCGACACGGCTTTGAGCAGTTCTTC.

V gene TRBV7-9 combines with J gene TRBJ2-2; 7 bases fit TRBD2. The CDR3 is 16 residues long. The V gene end was trimmed by 10 bases and the J gene end by 1 base; junction bases not matched to a gene: 12. CDR1 is SEHNR and CDR2 is FQNEAQ in the germline V gene (reference sequence). The CDR3 bases are TGTGCCACCCCACGGAGGGAGCGGGAGAACACCGGGGAGCTGTTTTTT. Residues: CATPRRERENTGELFF.

The V and J genes are TRBV11-2 and TRBJ2-1; 11 nucleotides align to TRBD2. Germline V lookup: CDR1 SGHAT, CDR2 FQNNGV. This CDR3 region has 16 residues. After removal of 5 bases from V and 0 bases from J, the junction contained 3 bases not matched to a gene. CDR3 bases: TGTGCCAGCAGCCGACTAGCGGGGAGCTCCTACAATGAGCAGTTCTTC. Its protein is CASSRLAGSSYNEQFF.

This clonotype was seen once. The chain links TRBV6-2 or TRBV6-3 to TRBJ1-1, with D unresolved. This CDR3 is built from 19 residues. Deletions cut 0 bases from V and 0 bases from J, with 20 bases between. The germline CDR1 and CDR2 sequences are MNHEY and SVGEGT. The CDR3 sequence: CASSYSRSIRFQLNTEAFF. Here the CDR3 DNA reads TGTGCCAGCAGTTACTCGCGTTCAATCCGATTCCAGTTGAACACTGAAGCTTTCTTT.

The sample holds one count of this clonotype. The chain employs TRBV7-9 and TRBJ2-5, with no clear D. Germline CDR1 SEHNR, CDR2 FQNEAQ (reference sequence). The CDR3 runs to 13 residues. Trimming cost V 0 bases and J 4 bases, with 6 bases left between them. In DNA, the CDR3 is TGTGCCAGCAGCTTAGCGCGGATAGAGACCCAGTACTTC. Translating gives CASSLARIETQYF.

The chain has TRBV19 and TRBJ1-1; the D is unclear. CDR3 length equals 12 residues. V was cut by 3 bases and J by 7 bases, with 9 bases left in between. The germline V gene has CDR1 LNHDA and CDR2 SQIVND (reference sequence). CDR3 loop: CASSIPRREAFF. In DNA form, the CDR3 reads TGTGCCAGTAGTATCCCCAGGCGTGAAGCTTTCTTT.

The rearrangement links TRBV7-8 to TRBJ2-1; D might be TRBD1 or TRBD2, each matching 5 bases. The CDR3 length is 15 residues. With 1 base removed from V and 5 bases from J, the gap between germline ends came to 12 bases. Germline CDR1 is SGHVS and CDR2 is FQNEAQ. The CDR3 coding sequence is TGTGCCAGCAGCTTAGAAACGGGACCCAACAATGAGCAGTTCTTC. Amino acid sequence: CASSLETGPNNEQFF.

This chain links TRBV6-5 with TRBJ2-3; TRBD2 matches 13 bases. This CDR3 contains 18 residues. V trimming: 0 bases; J trimming: 2 bases; junction bases outside the gene matches: 5. The germline V gene has CDR1 MNHEY and CDR2 SVGAGI. The CDR3 spells CASSYSVTSGGYTDTQYF. CDR3 nucleotides: TGTGCCAGCAGTTACTCGGTGACTAGCGGGGGGTACACAGATACGCAGTATTTT.

This clonotype has just one count. The chain has TRBV6-2 or TRBV6-3 and TRBJ2-7; D is possibly TRBD2 (5 bases). Germline V gene lookup returns CDR1 MNHEY and CDR2 SVGEGT. The V gene lost 0 bases and the J gene lost 2 bases, with 14 bases spanning the gap. The length of the CDR3 is 16 residues. CDR3 sequence: CASSYSLSGPPYEQYF. CDR3 nucleotides: TGTGCCAGCAGTTACTCGTTAAGCGGTCCTCCCTACGAGCAGTACTTC.

This chain links TRBV11-1 with TRBJ2-1; TRBD2 matches 13 bases. Germline trimming cut 4 bases from V and 6 bases from J; bases unmatched to any gene: 3. Germline CDR1 and CDR2: SGHAT and FQDESV (reference sequence). The CDR3 runs to 15 residues. CDR3 nucleotide sequence: TGTGCCAGCAGCTCCAGGACTAGCGGGAGCAATGAGCAGTTCTTC. It encodes CASSSRTSGSNEQFF.

The J gene is TRBJ2-7, the V gene TRBV7-8; 10 nucleotides match TRBD2. This CDR3 is 16 amino acids long. The V and J ends lost 11 bases and 2 bases, in that order; junction bases with no gene match: 15. CDR1 and CDR2 (germline): SGHVS, FQNEAQ. CDR3 sequence: CASLGYPSGRTYEQYF. The CDR3 DNA reads TGTGCCTCGCTCGGGTATCCTAGCGGGAGAACCTACGAGCAGTACTTC.

CDR3 DNA sequence: TGTGCCAGCAGCCAAGGGACACATAGCAATCAGCCCCAGCATTTT. Its protein product is CASSQGTHSNQPQHF. V and J are TRBV3-1 and TRBJ1-5; tentatively, D is TRBD1 (5 bases). The CDR3 is 15 residues long. From germline, CDR1 is LGHDT and CDR2 YNNKEL (reference sequence). V was pared by 1 base and J by 0 bases, with 7 bases between.